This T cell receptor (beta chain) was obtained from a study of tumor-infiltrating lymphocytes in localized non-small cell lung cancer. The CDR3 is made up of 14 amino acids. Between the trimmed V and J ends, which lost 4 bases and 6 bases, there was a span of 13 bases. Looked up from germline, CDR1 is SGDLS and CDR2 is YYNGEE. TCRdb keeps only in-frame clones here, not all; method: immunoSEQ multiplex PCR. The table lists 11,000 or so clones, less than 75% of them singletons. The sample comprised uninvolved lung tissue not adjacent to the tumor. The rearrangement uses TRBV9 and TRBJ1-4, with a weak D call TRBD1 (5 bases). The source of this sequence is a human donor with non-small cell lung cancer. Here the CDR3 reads CASSPGGVDEKLFF. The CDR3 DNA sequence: TGTGCCAGCAGCCCCGGGGGGGTTGATGAAAAACTGTTTTTT.